Included here is one T cell receptor beta chain sequence, with context. This clonotype was counted a few times. What this receptor recognizes is not known. No quality values exist for individual bases; no much larger clone is one base distant. These data belong to a study of CD8 T cells in ankylosing spondylitis (dated by TCRdb to the late 2010s). A note on the overall study: To find TCR variants linked to disease, the study profiled T cell receptor beta repertoires in ankylosing spondylitis patients and healthy donors. In total, the full study cohort was made up of 110 or so healthy donors and about two dozen ankylosing spondylitis patients. Peripheral blood was sampled, and synovial fluid was also collected from ankylosing spondylitis patients. Study-wide conclusions, independent of this receptor: Significant enrichment of the disease-linked clones was reported in matched synovial fluid samples from ankylosing spondylitis patients. Some of the motif variants had been reported before in the synovial fluid and blood of reactive arthritis patients, a finding that suggests common disease-initiation mechanisms. Blood from ankylosing spondylitis patients appeared to be characterized by a TCR beta motif made up of several highly homologous amino acid variants. In peripheral blood, the disease-linked clones were found at relatively low frequencies and had a CD8+ phenotype.

TCRdb shows the sequencer as Illumina HiSeq 2500. TCR beta libraries were prepared by quantitative 5'-RACE with molecular barcodes. Per the authors' processing: A new computational method, built on a probabilistic model of VDJ rearrangement, was used to identify disease-linked TCR variants. Using fastp at Q25 and MiXCR, TCRdb reprocessed the public reads and kept productive beta chains. Rows merge per CDR3 protein into single entries with the most common DNA and genes. These V and J calls rely on TCRdb rather than the paper's analysis. The sample table holds almost 400,000 distinct CDR3 sequences, of which around 20% were seen once. The top ten constitute about 16% of the sample. Sequencing was carried out using blood, either unsorted or a sorted T cell fraction (not recorded which). The sequence was obtained from a male donor with ankylosing spondylitis.

The DNA sequence reads TGTGCCAGCAGCCATACCGGTGACAATGAGCAGTTCTTC. This sequence encodes CASSHTGDNEQFF. The chain is made from TRBV4-2 and TRBJ2-1; the D gene remains uncertain. The CDR3 starts with the cysteine, ends with the phenylalanine, and has 13 residues. Only the CDR3 part of the read is kept: 39 bases, read in frame from the first base. Deletion took 3 bases off V and 5 bases off J, with a span of 8 bases between the germline ends. For CDR1 and CDR2, the germline V gene lists LGHNA and YNFKEQ.